This T cell receptor beta chain originates from a study of T cell repertoires in cytomegalovirus infection. Across the study: Recently described HLA-C-restricted plus well-studied HLA-B-restricted CMV epitopes were used. Indicated by public TCR beta signatures were CMV infection and matching HLA type.

Broader study findings: Dominating the ex vivo response were HLA-C-restricted CMV-specific TCR beta clonotypes.

MiXCR, applied by TCRdb to the reads, yields one record per CDR3 protein. The table includes 570,000 or so distinct CDR3 sequences, roughly 42% detected once. Germline-derived CDR1 and CDR2 are SGHVS and FQNEAQ. The CDR3 covers 15 residues. V was cut by 3 bases and J by 2 bases, with 14 bases left in between. This clonotype showed up many times. Its antigen remains unidentified. The J gene is TRBJ2-7, the V gene TRBV7-8; possible D gene TRBD2, 6 bases. The source is a human donor in good health (CMV status not recorded). Some clones in this sample may be carry-over from other donors' samples. Material: cultured PBMCs, obtained from culture after CMV antigen stimulation. Here the CDR3 reads CASSFTSGRTYEQYF. In nucleotides, the CDR3 is TGTGCCAGCAGCTTCACCTCAGGGAGGACCTACGAGCAGTACTTC.